The 3 T cell receptor beta chains presented below share a single source sample, sequenced in a study of siplizumab effects on memory and regulatory T cells. Repertoires were generated with immunoSEQ multiplex PCR, while TCRdb's copy carries only in-frame clones and drops some. The sample records 90,000 to 150,000 clones, approximately 92% being singletons. Sequencing was carried out using non-Treg CD4+ T cells sorted from blood. Receptor source: a human donor in good health.

The chain recombines TRBV28 with TRBJ1-3; D not certain. CDR3 size: 13 residues. Trimming took 6 bases from V and 4 from J, leaving 10 bases between them. Germline lookup yields CDR1 MDHEN and CDR2 SYDVKM. The CDR3 region is CASSTAAGNTIYF. CDR3 DNA: TGTGCCAGCAGCACAGCGGCCGGAAACACCATATATTTT.

The genes are TRBV4-1 and TRBJ2-7; D gene unclear. CDR1 MGHRA and CDR2 YSYEKL come from the germline V gene. This CDR3 has 15 amino acids. V lost 6 bases and J lost 2, with 17 bases in between. Here the CDR3 reads CASSPMSQVTYEQYF. As DNA, the CDR3 is TGCGCCAGCAGTCCGATGAGTCAGGTGACCTACGAGCAGTACTTC.

CDR3: CASSLGIGTPLHF. Here the CDR3 DNA reads TGTGCCAGCAGCTTAGGAATAGGGACACCCCTCCACTTT. This chain connects TRBV7-3 to TRBJ1-6; no definite D call. The CDR3 contains 13 residues. Germline CDR1 SGHTA, CDR2 FQGTGA. Trimming removed 2 bases from V and 11 bases from J, with 10 bases in between. Using reference TRBV7-3 and TRBJ1-6 for the parts outside the CDR3, the full variable domain is GAGVSQTPSNKVTEKGKYVELRCDPISGHTALYWYRQSLGQGPEFLIYFQGTGAADDSGLPNDRFFAVRPEGSVSTLKIQRTERGDSAVYLCASSLGIGTPLHFGNGTRLTVT.